Below are 8 T cell receptor beta chains sequenced from a single sample in a study of T cells in Graves' hyperthyroidism and ophthalmopathy. RNA transcripts yielded amplified TCR beta CDR3 regions. RT-PCR in the first round (using the HTBI primer set) targeted the TCR CDR3. TCRdb re-analysed the multiplex PCR reads in MiXCR, keeping a single row per CDR3 protein. The repertoire holds about 350,000 distinct CDR3 sequences, around 13% seen once, with under 30% in the top ten. Sequencing was done on a sample of blood. Receptors were obtained from a woman in her 30s with Graves' hyperthyroidism.

V usage is TRBV2 and J usage is TRBJ2-2; D call uncertain. The V gene lost 3 bases and the J gene lost 5 bases, with 10 bases spanning the gap. In germline, CDR1 is SNHLY, CDR2 FYNNEI. The CDR3 covers 14 residues. CDR3 in amino acids: CASSDEVGTGELFF. CDR3 nucleotide sequence: TGTGCCAGCAGTGATGAGGTGGGAACCGGGGAGCTGTTTTTT. Full variable domain (rest looked up from reference TRBV2 and TRBJ2-2): EPEVTQTPSHQVTQMGQEVILRCVPISNHLYFYWYRQILGQKVEFLVSFYNNEISEKSEIFDDQFSVERPDGSNFTLKIRSTKLEDSAMYFCASSDEVGTGELFFGEGSRLTVL.

This clonotype has only a few counts. The rearrangement links TRBV4-1 to TRBJ2-7; D is uncertain. This CDR3 comprises 14 residues. V was clipped by 3 bases and J by 5 bases, with 14 bases between them. The V gene's germline CDR1 is MGHRA and CDR2 YSYEKL. CDR3 DNA: TGCGCCAGCAGCCACCCACCGCGGTCCCACGAGCAGTACTTC. Its protein is CASSHPPRSHEQYF.

Remarks on this clonotype: The conserved final phenylalanine or tryptophan is absent from the CDR3, which likely points to a read error. J is TRBJ1-2 and V is TRBV10-3; D remains ambiguous. The CDR3 totals 13 residues. V shed 0 bases and J shed 4 bases, with 6 bases lying between them. CDR1 is ENHRY and CDR2 is SYGVKD in the germline V gene. The CDR3 reads CAISESVGYGYTL. For the CDR3, the DNA is TGTGCCATCAGTGAGTCAGTCGGCTATGGCTACACCCTC.

The chain recombines TRBV5-1 with TRBJ2-3, with TRBD1 as a possible D gene (6 bases). The CDR3 runs 16 residues. V was pared by 4 bases and J by 4 bases, with 19 bases between. Germline CDR1 SGHRS, CDR2 YFSETQ. In DNA form, the CDR3 reads TGCGCCAGCAGCAGGACACAGGGATTTGGGGCAGATACGCAGTATTTT. Protein: CASSRTQGFGADTQYF.

The V gene is TRBV20-1, the J gene TRBJ2-7; 7 bases line up with TRBD2. The junction had 8 bases not matched to a gene; V was cut back by 6 bases and J by 6 bases. The CDR3 loop spans 12 amino acids. Germline V gives CDR1 DFQATT, CDR2 SNEGSKA (reference sequence). The CDR3 loop reads CSANGLVGEQYF. CDR3 DNA: TGCAGTGCAAATGGACTAGTTGGCGAGCAGTACTTC.

This clonotype was recorded a few times. This sequence joins TRBV20-1 and TRBJ2-5; D unclear. This CDR3 has 10 amino acids. The V and J ends lost 6 bases and 5 bases respectively, with 7 bases between them. In germline, CDR1 is DFQATT, CDR2 SNEGSKA (reference sequence). The CDR3 nucleotides read TGCAGTGCCCTCCGGGAGACCCAGTACTTC. It encodes CSALRETQYF.

In this sample, this clonotype turned up a few times. This chain joins TRBV28 and TRBJ2-7, with 10 bases that match TRBD2. Losses at the gene ends were 4 bases for V and 4 bases for J; bases not matched to a gene: 13. Germline loops: CDR1 MDHEN, CDR2 SYDVKM. This CDR3 spans 17 amino acids. CDR3 loop: CASSSLLAGAVGYEQYF. CDR3 in DNA: TGTGCCAGCAGTTCACTGCTAGCGGGAGCGGTAGGGTACGAGCAGTACTTC.

The table lists this clonotype with many counts. The chain uses TRBV2 and TRBJ2-1, with 8 positions matching TRBD2. The CDR3 is 17 amino acids. Germline V lookup: CDR1 SNHLY, CDR2 FYNNEI. V lost 6 bases to trimming and J lost 0 bases; unmatched junction nucleotides: 10. CDR3 nucleotides: TGTGCCAGCAGAAAACTCACTAGCGGAAGCTCCTACAATGAGCAGTTCTTC. Its protein is CASRKLTSGSSYNEQFF.